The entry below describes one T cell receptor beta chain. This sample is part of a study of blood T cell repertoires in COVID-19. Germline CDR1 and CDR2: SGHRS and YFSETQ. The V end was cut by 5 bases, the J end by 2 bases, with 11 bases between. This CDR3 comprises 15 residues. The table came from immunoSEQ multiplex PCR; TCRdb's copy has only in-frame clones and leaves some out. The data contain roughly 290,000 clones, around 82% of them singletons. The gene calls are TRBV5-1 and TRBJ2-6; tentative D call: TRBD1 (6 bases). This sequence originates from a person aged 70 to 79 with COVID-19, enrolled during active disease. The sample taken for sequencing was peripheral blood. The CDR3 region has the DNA TGCGCCAGCAGAGATCAGGGGCCTGGGGCCAACGTCCTGACTTTC. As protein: CASRDQGPGANVLTF.